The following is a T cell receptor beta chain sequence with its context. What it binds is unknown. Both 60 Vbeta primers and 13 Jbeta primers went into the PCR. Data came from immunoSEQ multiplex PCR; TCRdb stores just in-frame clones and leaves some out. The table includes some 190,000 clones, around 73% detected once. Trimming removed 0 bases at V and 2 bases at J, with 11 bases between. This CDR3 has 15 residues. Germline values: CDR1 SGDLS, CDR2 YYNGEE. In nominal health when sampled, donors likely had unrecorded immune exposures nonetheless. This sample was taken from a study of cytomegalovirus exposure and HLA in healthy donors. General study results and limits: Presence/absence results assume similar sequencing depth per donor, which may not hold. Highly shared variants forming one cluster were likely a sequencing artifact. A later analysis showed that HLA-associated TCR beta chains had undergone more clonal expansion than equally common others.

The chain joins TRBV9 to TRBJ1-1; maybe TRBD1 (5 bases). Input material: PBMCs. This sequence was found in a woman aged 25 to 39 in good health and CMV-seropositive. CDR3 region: CASSVDTDINTEAFF. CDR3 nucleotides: TGTGCCAGCAGCGTAGATACGGACATCAACACTGAAGCTTTCTTT.